The entry below describes one T cell receptor beta chain. As to treatment: some 20 received Ad26.COV2.S at low or high dose, single or two shots; roughly five received placebo; per-sample allocation not given. Sample collection was performed on day 63 after the first vaccine or placebo injection. An Ad26 vector that expressed Wuhan-strain SARS-CoV-2 spike constituted the vaccine. This specimen belongs to a study of Ad26.COV2.S vaccination and SARS-CoV-2 variants. Assay: immunoSEQ multiplex PCR; the TCRdb copy retains only in-frame clones and omits some. The sample includes hundreds of thousands of clones, around 92% seen only once; the top ten take around 1.4%. The material sequenced was peripheral blood, taken in a trial of Ad26.COV2.S vaccine versus placebo. The sequence was collected from a person aged 18-60 years who received the Ad26.COV2.S COVID-19 vaccine or a placebo.

The CDR3 DNA reads as TGTGCCTGGAGGAAAGACACCGGGGAGCTGTTTTTT. This gives the protein CAWRKDTGELFF. The V call is TRBV30, the J call TRBJ2-2; D is uncertain. V gave up 3 bases and J gave up 3 bases, with 5 bases separating them. CDR3 length: 12 residues. Per germline, CDR1 GTSNPN and CDR2 SVGIG (reference sequence).